Listed below are T cell receptor beta chains from one sample, sequenced in a study of cytomegalovirus exposure and HLA in healthy donors. TCRdb's copy holds only in-frame clones and misses some; the assay was immunoSEQ multiplex PCR. The data hold 85,000 to 120,000 clones, with 70% to 80% observed a single time. Sequencing was performed on PBMCs. The origin of the receptors is a boy aged 5 to 17 in good health and CMV-seronegative. The conserved cysteine and the conserved F or W are not part of the CDR3 here. Not every row has a clone size; where given, it reads once, few, many or a size class.

j_gene: TRBJ1-1; v_gene: TRBV19; abundance: NA; CDR3aa: ASRRQGVGTEAF
j_gene: TRBJ2-1; v_gene: TRBV5-1; abundance: NA; CDR3aa: ASSQQAPYNEQF
j_gene: TRBJ1-2; v_gene: TRBV5-4; abundance: NA; CDR3aa: ASSLSGGPDLYYGYT
j_gene: TRBJ1-1; v_gene: TRBV7-2; abundance: NA; CDR3aa: ASSLGQGDEAF
j_gene: TRBJ2-7; v_gene: TRBV29-1; abundance: NA; CDR3aa: SVLPGLATYEQY
j_gene: TRBJ1-2; v_gene: TRBV19; abundance: NA; CDR3aa: ASSIQNNYGYT
j_gene: TRBJ1-1; v_gene: TRBV6-1; abundance: few; CDR3aa: ASSAIQGVNTEAF
j_gene: TRBJ2-3; v_gene: TRBV6-5; abundance: NA; CDR3aa: ASSPAGGGNTQY
j_gene: TRBJ1-4; v_gene: TRBV4-1; abundance: NA; CDR3aa: ASSHPGRDRGVKATNEKLF
j_gene: TRBJ2-5; v_gene: TRBV30; abundance: NA; CDR3aa: AWSTGEKNTETQY
j_gene: TRBJ2-1; v_gene: TRBV9; abundance: NA; CDR3aa: ASSVEGSGRNEQF
j_gene: TRBJ1-2; v_gene: TRBV28; abundance: NA; CDR3aa: ASSLRVGIGYT
j_gene: TRBJ2-5; v_gene: TRBV7-9; abundance: few; CDR3aa: ASSFSGGQETQY
j_gene: TRBJ1-1; v_gene: TRBV6-5; abundance: NA; CDR3aa: ASRITGGLGTEAF
j_gene: TRBJ1-2; v_gene: TRBV2; abundance: NA; CDR3aa: ASRLEQGTRVYGYT
j_gene: TRBJ2-2; v_gene: TRBV6-6; abundance: NA; CDR3aa: ASSPTGEAGELF
j_gene: TRBJ1-4; v_gene: TRBV7-6; abundance: NA; CDR3aa: ASSIRVQGKLF
j_gene: TRBJ2-3; v_gene: TRBV29-1; abundance: NA; CDR3aa: SVFGRGDTQY
j_gene: TRBJ2-2; v_gene: TRBV5-8; abundance: NA; CDR3aa: ASSSGLPNTGELF
j_gene: TRBJ1-5; v_gene: TRBV2; abundance: NA; CDR3aa: ASRWDSYFNQPQH
j_gene: TRBJ2-7; v_gene: TRBV7-2; abundance: NA; CDR3aa: ASSLVVTGRYEQY
j_gene: TRBJ2-7; v_gene: TRBV7-9; abundance: NA; CDR3aa: ASSLAGTPYEQY
j_gene: TRBJ2-7; v_gene: TRBV6-6; abundance: few; CDR3aa: ASTLGQTYEQY
j_gene: TRBJ2-5; v_gene: TRBV2; abundance: NA; CDR3aa: AGEAGAGETQY
j_gene: TRBJ2-1; v_gene: TRBV9; abundance: few; CDR3aa: ASSVSGGLPNEQF
j_gene: TRBJ2-1; v_gene: TRBV6-5; abundance: NA; CDR3aa: ASREGGSSYNEQF
j_gene: TRBJ2-1; v_gene: TRBV29-1; abundance: NA; CDR3aa: SVVAGLYNEQF
j_gene: TRBJ2-1; v_gene: TRBV27; abundance: NA; CDR3aa: ASSFGTSGRSYNEQF
j_gene: TRBJ2-7; v_gene: TRBV7-8; abundance: few; CDR3aa: ASNNLQGQTYEQY
j_gene: TRBJ2-2; v_gene: TRBV5-1; abundance: NA; CDR3aa: ASSFYSGGTGELF
j_gene: TRBJ2-3; v_gene: TRBV7-3; abundance: once; CDR3aa: ASSFELTDTQY
j_gene: TRBJ1-6; v_gene: TRBV2; abundance: NA; CDR3aa: ASSPRQNNSPLH
j_gene: TRBJ1-5; v_gene: TRBV25-1; abundance: few; CDR3aa: ASSEPGSAPQH
j_gene: TRBJ1-2; v_gene: TRBV6-6; abundance: NA; CDR3aa: ASSYPRGGYT
j_gene: TRBJ1-1; v_gene: TRBV27; abundance: NA; CDR3aa: ASSPDSLKAF